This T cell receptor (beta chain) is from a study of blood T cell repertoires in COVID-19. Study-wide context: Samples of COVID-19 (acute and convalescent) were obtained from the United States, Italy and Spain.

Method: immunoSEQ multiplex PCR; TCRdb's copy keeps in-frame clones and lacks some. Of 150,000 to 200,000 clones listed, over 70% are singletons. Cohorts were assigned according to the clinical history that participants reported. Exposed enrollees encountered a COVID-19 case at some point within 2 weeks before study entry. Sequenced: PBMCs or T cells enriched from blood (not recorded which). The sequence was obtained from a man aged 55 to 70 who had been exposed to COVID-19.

The CDR3 coding sequence is TGTGCCATCAGTGAGGGCCAGTGGAATGAGCAGTTCTTC. This encodes CAISEGQWNEQFF. V gene TRBV10-3 combines with J gene TRBJ2-1; D call uncertain. The ends were cut back, 2 bases at V and 7 bases at J, with 9 bases in the middle. Germline loops: CDR1 ENHRY, CDR2 SYGVKD. The CDR3 totals 13 residues.